This TCR beta chain is drawn from a study of spatial heterogeneity in lung cancer. As for the study in general: There was a strong correlation between the counts of TCR transcripts measured in tumor regions and a T cell transcriptional module score that was calculated from matched bulk RNA-seq. Mean representation of each unique TCR and UMI combination in the raw reads exceeded 8.5 occurrences. The study's findings and limits: Higher tumor mutation counts went along with higher counts of expanded intratumoral alpha and beta TCRs.

The study tagged each TCR cDNA molecule with a unique molecular identifier. TCRdb analysed the 5' RACE reads with MiXCR anew, one entry per CDR3 protein. In the table there are roughly 28,000 distinct CDR3 sequences, approximately 7% of which are singletons. Ten or more counts support this clonotype. Its target is unknown. The time point: sample taken at primary tumor resection. The input material, whole RNA from tumor, nontumor lung or frozen PBMC, was sequenced unsorted. Germline lookup yields CDR1 LGHNA and CDR2 YSLEER. The CDR3 totals 17 residues. The V and J ends lost 2 bases and 2 bases, in that order; junction bases with no gene match: 7.

V and J are TRBV4-3 and TRBJ2-3; 10 positions agree with TRBD2. The clonotype was recovered from a male donor with early-stage non-small cell lung cancer. The material was lung tumor tissue, obtained at surgery. The CDR3 is CASSQSPLAGNTDTQYF. In DNA form, the CDR3 reads TGCGCCAGCAGCCAAAGCCCACTAGCGGGGAACACAGATACGCAGTATTTT.